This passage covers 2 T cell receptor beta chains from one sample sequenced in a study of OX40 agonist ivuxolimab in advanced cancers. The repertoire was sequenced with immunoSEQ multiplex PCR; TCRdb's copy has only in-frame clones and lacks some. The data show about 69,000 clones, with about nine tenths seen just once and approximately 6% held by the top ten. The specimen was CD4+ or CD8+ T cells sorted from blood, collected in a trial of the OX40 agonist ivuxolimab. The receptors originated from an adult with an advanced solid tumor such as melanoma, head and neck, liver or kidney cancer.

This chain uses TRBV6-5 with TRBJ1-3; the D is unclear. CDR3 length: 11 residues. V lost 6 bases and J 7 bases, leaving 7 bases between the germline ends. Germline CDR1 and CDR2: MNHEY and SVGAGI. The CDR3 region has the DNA TGTGCCAGCAGAATCGGGAACACCATATATTTT. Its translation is CASRIGNTIYF.

The CDR3 loop is CASSDTNYEQYF. CDR3 coding DNA: TGTGCCAGCAGTGATACCAACTACGAGCAGTACTTC. This chain links TRBV2 with TRBJ2-7, with D uncertain. The germline V gene encodes CDR1 SNHLY and CDR2 FYNNEI. Trimming took off 3 bases at V and 3 bases at J, with 6 bases between the two ends. The CDR3 runs 12 residues.